This T cell receptor beta chain came from a study of response to subunit inactivated influenza vaccine. In this sample, this clonotype turned up many times. Its specificity is unknown. V was pared by 4 bases and J by 8 bases, with 15 bases between. The CDR3 runs 14 residues. One entry per CDR3 protein, called by TCRdb with MiXCR from the RT-PCR reads. The repertoire holds about 780,000 distinct CDR3 sequences, with under 20% as singletons. Study-level results: Authors suggested seasonal influenza vaccinations each recruit few new T cells.

The sequenced sample was PBMCs from blood, obtained around 5 days after vaccination. The sequence was obtained from a man between 50 and 59 years old who received an inactivated influenza vaccine. The V call is TRBV12-3 or TRBV12-4, the J call TRBJ2-1; D may be TRBD2 (6 bases). The CDR3 loop reads CASSSQGLPDEQFF. In DNA, the CDR3 is TGTGCCAGCAGTTCCCAGGGACTCCCGGATGAGCAGTTCTTC.